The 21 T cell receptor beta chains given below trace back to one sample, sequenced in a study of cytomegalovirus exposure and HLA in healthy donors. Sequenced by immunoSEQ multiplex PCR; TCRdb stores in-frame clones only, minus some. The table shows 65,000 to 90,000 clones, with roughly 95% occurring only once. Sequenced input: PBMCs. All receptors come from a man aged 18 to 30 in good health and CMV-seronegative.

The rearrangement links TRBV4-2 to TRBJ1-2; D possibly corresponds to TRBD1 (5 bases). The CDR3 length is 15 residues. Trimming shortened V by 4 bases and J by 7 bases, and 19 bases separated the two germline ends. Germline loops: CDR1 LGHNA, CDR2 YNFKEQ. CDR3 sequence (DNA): TGTGCCAGCAGCCCGAACGAAGGGGCCGCCCCTGGCTACACCTTC. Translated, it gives CASSPNEGAAPGYTF.

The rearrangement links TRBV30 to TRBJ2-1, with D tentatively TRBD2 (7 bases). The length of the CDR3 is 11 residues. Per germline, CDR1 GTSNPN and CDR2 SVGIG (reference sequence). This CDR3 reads CASGGPNEQFF. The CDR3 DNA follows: TGTGCGTCCGGGGGGCCGAATGAGCAGTTCTTC. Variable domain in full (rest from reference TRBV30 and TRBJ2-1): SQTIHQWPATLVQPVGSPLSLECTVEGTSNPNLYWYRQAAGRGLQLLFYSVGIGQISSEVPQNLSASRPQDRQFILSSKKLLLSDSGFYLCASGGPNEQFFGPGTRLTVL.

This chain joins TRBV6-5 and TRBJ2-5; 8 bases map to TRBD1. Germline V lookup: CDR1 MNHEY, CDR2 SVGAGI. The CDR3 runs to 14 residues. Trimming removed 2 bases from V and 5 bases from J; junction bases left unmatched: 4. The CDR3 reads CASSYGQGGETQYF. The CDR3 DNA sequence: TGTGCCAGCAGTTACGGACAGGGTGGGGAGACCCAGTACTTC.

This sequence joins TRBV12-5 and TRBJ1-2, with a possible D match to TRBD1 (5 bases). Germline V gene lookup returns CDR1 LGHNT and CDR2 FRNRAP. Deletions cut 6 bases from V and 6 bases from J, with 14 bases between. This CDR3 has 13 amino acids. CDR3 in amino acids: CASGPGGEDGYTF. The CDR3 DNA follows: TGTGCTAGTGGACCGGGGGGTGAGGATGGCTACACCTTC.

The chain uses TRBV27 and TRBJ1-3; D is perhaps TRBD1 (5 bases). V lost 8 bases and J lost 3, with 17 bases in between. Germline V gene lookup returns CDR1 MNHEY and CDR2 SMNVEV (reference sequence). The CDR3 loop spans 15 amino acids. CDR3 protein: CASGVGGAGGNTIYF. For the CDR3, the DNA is TGTGCCAGCGGGGTGGGGGGTGCTGGTGGAAACACCATATATTTT.

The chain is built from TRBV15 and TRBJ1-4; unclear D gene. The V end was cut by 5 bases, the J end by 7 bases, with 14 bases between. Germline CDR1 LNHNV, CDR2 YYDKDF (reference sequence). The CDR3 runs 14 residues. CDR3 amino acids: CATSGAPSREKLFF. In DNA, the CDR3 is TGTGCCACCAGCGGAGCCCCGAGCCGTGAAAAACTGTTTTTT.

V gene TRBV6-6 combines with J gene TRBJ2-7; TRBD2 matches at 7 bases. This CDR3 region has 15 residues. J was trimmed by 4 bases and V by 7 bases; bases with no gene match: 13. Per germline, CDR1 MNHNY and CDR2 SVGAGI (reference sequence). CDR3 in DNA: TGTGCCAGCACCCCTCGGGGGGTTTTTGGGTACGAGCAGTACTTC. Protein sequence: CASTPRGVFGYEQYF.

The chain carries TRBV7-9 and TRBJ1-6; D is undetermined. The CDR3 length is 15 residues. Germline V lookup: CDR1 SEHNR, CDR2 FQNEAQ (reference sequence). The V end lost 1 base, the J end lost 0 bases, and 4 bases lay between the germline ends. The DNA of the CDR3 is TGTGCCAGCAGCTTAGACGGCTCCTATAATTCACCCCTCCACTTT. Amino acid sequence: CASSLDGSYNSPLHF.

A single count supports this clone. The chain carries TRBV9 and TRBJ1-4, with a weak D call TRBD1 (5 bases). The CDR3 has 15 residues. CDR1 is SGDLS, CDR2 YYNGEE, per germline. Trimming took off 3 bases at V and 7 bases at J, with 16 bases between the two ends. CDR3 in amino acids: CASSAGRGGVEKLFF. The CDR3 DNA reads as TGTGCCAGCAGCGCAGGGCGGGGAGGGGTTGAAAAACTGTTTTTT.

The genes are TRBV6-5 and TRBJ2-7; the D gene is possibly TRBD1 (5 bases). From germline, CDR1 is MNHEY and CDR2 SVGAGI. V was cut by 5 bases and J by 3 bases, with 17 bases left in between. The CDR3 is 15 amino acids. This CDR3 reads CASSNPAIGVYEQYF. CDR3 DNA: TGTGCCAGCAGTAACCCGGCCATAGGGGTCTACGAGCAGTACTTC.

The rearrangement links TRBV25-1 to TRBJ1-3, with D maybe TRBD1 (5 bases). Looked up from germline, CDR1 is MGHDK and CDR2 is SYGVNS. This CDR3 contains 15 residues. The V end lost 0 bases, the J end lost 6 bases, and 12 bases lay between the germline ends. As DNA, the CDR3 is TGTGCCAGCAGTGAATACCGGCAGGGCGCAAACACCATATATTTT. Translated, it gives CASSEYRQGANTIYF.

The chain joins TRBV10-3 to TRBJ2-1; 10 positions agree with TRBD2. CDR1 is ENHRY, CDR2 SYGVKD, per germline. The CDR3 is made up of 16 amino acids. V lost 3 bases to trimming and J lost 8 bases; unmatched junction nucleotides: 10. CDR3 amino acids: CAISDLAGVVGDEQFF. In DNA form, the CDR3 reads TGTGCCATCAGTGACCTAGCGGGGGTCGTGGGCGATGAGCAGTTCTTC.

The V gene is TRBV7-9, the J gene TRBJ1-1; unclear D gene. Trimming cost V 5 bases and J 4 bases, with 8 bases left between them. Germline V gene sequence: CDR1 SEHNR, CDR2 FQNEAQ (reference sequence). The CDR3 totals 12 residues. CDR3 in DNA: TGTGCCAGCAGCATCGAGGGCACTGAAGCTTTCTTT. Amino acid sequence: CASSIEGTEAFF.

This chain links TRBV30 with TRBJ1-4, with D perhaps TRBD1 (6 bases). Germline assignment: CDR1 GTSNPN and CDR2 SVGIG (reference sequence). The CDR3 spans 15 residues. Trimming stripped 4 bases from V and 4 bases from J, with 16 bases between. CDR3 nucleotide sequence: TGTGCCTGGAACGAACCGGGACAAAGTAATGAAAAACTGTTTTTT. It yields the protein CAWNEPGQSNEKLFF.

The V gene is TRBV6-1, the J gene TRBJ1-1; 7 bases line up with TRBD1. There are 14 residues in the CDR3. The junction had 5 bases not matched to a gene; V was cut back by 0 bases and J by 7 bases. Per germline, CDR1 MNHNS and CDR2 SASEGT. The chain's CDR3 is CASSEAQGSYEAFF. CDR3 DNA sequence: TGTGCCAGCAGTGAAGCACAGGGGAGCTATGAAGCTTTCTTT.

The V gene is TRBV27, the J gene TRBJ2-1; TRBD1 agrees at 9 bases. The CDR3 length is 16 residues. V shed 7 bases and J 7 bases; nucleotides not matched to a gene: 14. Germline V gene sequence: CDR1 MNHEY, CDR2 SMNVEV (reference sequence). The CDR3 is CASTPLSSGTGNEQFF. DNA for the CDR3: TGTGCCAGCACACCTCTTTCCTCCGGGACAGGGAATGAGCAGTTCTTC.

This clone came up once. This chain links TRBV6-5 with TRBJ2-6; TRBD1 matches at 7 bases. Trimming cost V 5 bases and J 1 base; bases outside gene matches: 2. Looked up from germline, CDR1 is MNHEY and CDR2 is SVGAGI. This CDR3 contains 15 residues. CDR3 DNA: TGTGCCAGCAGTCCAGGGGGATCTGGGGCCAACGTCCTGACTTTC. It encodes CASSPGGSGANVLTF.

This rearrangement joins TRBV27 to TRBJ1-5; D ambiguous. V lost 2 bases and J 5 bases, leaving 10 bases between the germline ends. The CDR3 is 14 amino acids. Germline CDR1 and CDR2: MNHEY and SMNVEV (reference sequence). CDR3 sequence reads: CASSLTGWDQPQHF. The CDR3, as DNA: TGTGCCAGCAGTTTAACCGGGTGGGATCAGCCCCAGCATTTT.

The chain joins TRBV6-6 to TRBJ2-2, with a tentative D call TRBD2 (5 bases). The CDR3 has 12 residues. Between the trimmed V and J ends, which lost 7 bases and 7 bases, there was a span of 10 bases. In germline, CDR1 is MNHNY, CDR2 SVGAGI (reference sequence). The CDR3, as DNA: TGTGCCAGCAACCTCGGGGTCGGGGAGCTGTTTTTT. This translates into CASNLGVGELFF.

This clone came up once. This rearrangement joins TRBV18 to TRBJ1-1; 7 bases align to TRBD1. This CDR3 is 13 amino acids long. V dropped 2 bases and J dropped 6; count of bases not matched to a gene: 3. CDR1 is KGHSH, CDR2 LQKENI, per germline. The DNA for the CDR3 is TGTGCCAGCTCACCATCCACAGGGGCTGAAGCTTTCTTT. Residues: CASSPSTGAEAFF.

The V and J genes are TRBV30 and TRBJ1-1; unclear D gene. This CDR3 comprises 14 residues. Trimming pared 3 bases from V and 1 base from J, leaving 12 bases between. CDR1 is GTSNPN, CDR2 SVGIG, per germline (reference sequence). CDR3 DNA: TGTGCCTGGAGCGCTGGGCTGACGAACACTGAAGCTTTCTTT. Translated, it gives CAWSAGLTNTEAFF.